This T cell receptor beta chain originates from a study of OX40 agonist ivuxolimab in advanced cancers. Study results and limitations: Dosing at 0.1 to 3.0 mg/kg was accompanied by clonal expansion of CD4+ and CD8+ blood T cells by week 6.

A note on this clone: Its antigen is unidentified.

V was clipped by 1 base and J by 5 bases; unmatched bases: 9. The CDR3 loop spans 17 amino acids. Germline lookup yields CDR1 SGHTA and CDR2 FQGNSA. Sequencing was performed with immunoSEQ multiplex PCR; in TCRdb, only in-frame clones are kept and a portion is missing. The top ten hold approximately 3% of the sample, which has under 25,000 clones, roughly four fifths seen once. The chain couples TRBV7-2 to TRBJ2-7; TRBD1 matches at 12 bases. The sample was CD4+ or CD8+ T cells sorted from blood, taken in a trial of the OX40 agonist ivuxolimab. This TCR derives from an adult with an advanced solid tumor such as melanoma, head and neck, liver or kidney cancer. The CDR3 protein is CASSLVGTGGIIHEQYF. In DNA, the CDR3 is TGTGCCAGCAGCTTAGTTGGGACAGGGGGCATCATCCACGAGCAGTACTTC.